This is a list of T cell receptor beta chains from one sample in a study of blood T cell repertoires in COVID-19. Some clones are missing from TCRdb's copy, which holds only in-frame ones; the method was immunoSEQ multiplex PCR. This sample has approximately 100,000 clones, with around 88% found just once. The sample consisted of peripheral blood. The receptors originated from a human donor in a cohort sampled during active COVID-19. Each CDR3 is given with its conserved first and last residue. A D gene is named only where the DNA matches it firmly. The size entry is marked missing in some rows and otherwise reads once, few, many or a size class.

j_gene: TRBJ2-1
d_gene: NA
v_gene: TRBV19
abundance: NA
CDR3aa: CASSIAGYNEQFF
CDR3nt: TGTGCCAGTAGTATCGCGGGATACAATGAGCAGTTCTTC

j_gene: TRBJ1-1
d_gene: TRBD1
v_gene: TRBV10-3
abundance: NA
CDR3aa: CAIRGQGSLSEAFF
CDR3nt: TGTGCCATCAGGGGACAGGGTTCTCTCTCGGAAGCTTTCTTT

j_gene: TRBJ1-1
d_gene: TRBD1
v_gene: TRBV30
abundance: NA
CDR3aa: CAWGDRGVTEAFF
CDR3nt: TGTGCCTGGGGTGACAGGGGGGTCACTGAAGCTTTCTTT

j_gene: TRBJ1-1
d_gene: TRBD1
v_gene: TRBV11-2
abundance: NA
CDR3aa: CASSWTGAEAFF
CDR3nt: TGTGCCAGCAGCTGGACAGGGGCTGAAGCTTTCTTT

j_gene: TRBJ2-3
d_gene: NA
v_gene: TRBV6-2/TRBV6-3
abundance: NA
CDR3aa: CASSYDHSSTDTQYF
CDR3nt: TGTGCCAGCAGTTACGATCACAGTAGCACAGATACGCAGTATTTT

j_gene: TRBJ2-2
d_gene: NA
v_gene: TRBV2
abundance: NA
CDR3aa: CASSPWTVDTGELFF
CDR3nt: TGTGCCAGCAGCCCCTGGACAGTCGACACCGGGGAGCTGTTTTTT

j_gene: TRBJ1-6
d_gene: TRBD1
v_gene: TRBV2
abundance: few
CDR3aa: CASSELGQGLNSPLHF
CDR3nt: TGTGCCAGCAGTGAACTCGGACAGGGGCTTAATTCACCCCTCCACTTT

j_gene: TRBJ1-5
d_gene: NA
v_gene: TRBV24-1
abundance: medium-sized
CDR3aa: CATSDLFRRVRDQPQHF
CDR3nt: TGTGCCACCAGTGATTTGTTTCGCAGGGTCAGGGATCAGCCCCAGCATTTT

j_gene: TRBJ2-1
d_gene: NA
v_gene: TRBV4-1
abundance: NA
CDR3aa: CASSQQVSYNEQFF
CDR3nt: TGCGCCAGCAGCCAACAGGTATCCTACAATGAGCAGTTCTTC

j_gene: TRBJ2-3
d_gene: NA
v_gene: TRBV9
abundance: NA
CDR3aa: CASSVAVTRGEDTQYF
CDR3nt: TGTGCCAGCAGCGTAGCTGTAACTCGGGGTGAAGATACGCAGTATTTT

j_gene: TRBJ2-1
d_gene: NA
v_gene: TRBV5-1
abundance: NA
CDR3aa: CASSLAGNSYNEQFF
CDR3nt: TGCGCCAGCAGCTTGGCGGGGAACTCCTACAATGAGCAGTTCTTC

j_gene: TRBJ2-7
d_gene: TRBD1
v_gene: TRBV3-1/TRBV3-2
abundance: NA
CDR3aa: CASSQAGTGGFF
CDR3nt: TGTGCCAGCAGCCAAGCCGGGACAGGGGGCTTCTTC

j_gene: TRBJ2-3
d_gene: NA
v_gene: TRBV7-9
abundance: NA
CDR3aa: CASSVRGRGTDTQYF
CDR3nt: TGTGCCAGCAGCGTCAGGGGCCGGGGCACAGATACGCAGTATTTT

j_gene: TRBJ2-7
d_gene: NA
v_gene: TRBV5-1
abundance: NA
CDR3aa: CASSLEGLGDEQYF
CDR3nt: TGCGCCAGCAGCTTGGAGGGATTAGGGGACGAGCAGTACTTC

j_gene: TRBJ2-7
d_gene: TRBD1
v_gene: TRBV24-1
abundance: NA
CDR3aa: CATSDPGTGVYEQYF
CDR3nt: TGTGCCACCAGTGATCCCGGGACAGGGGTCTACGAGCAGTACTTC

j_gene: TRBJ2-6
d_gene: NA
v_gene: TRBV2
abundance: once
CDR3aa: CASLRDASSGANVLTF
CDR3nt: TGTGCCAGTCTGCGGGACGCCAGCTCTGGGGCCAACGTCCTGACTTTC

j_gene: TRBJ2-3
d_gene: TRBD1
v_gene: TRBV7-3
abundance: NA
CDR3aa: CASSRDRGWTDTQYF
CDR3nt: TGTGCCAGCAGCCGGGACAGGGGATGGACAGATACGCAGTATTTT

j_gene: TRBJ2-3
d_gene: TRBD2
v_gene: TRBV19
abundance: NA
CDR3aa: CASSSPGRGGTDTQYF
CDR3nt: TGTGCCAGTAGTTCTCCAGGGCGGGGGGGCACAGATACGCAGTATTTT

j_gene: TRBJ2-1
d_gene: NA
v_gene: TRBV12-3/TRBV12-4
abundance: NA
CDR3aa: CASSVIGEQFF
CDR3nt: TGTGCCAGCAGCGTCATCGGTGAGCAGTTCTTC

j_gene: TRBJ2-3
d_gene: TRBD2
v_gene: TRBV13
abundance: NA
CDR3aa: CASRPWTSGTDTQYF
CDR3nt: TGTGCCAGCAGACCATGGACTAGCGGCACAGATACGCAGTATTTT

j_gene: TRBJ2-1
d_gene: TRBD2
v_gene: TRBV18
abundance: NA
CDR3aa: CASSPSGGIYNEQFF
CDR3nt: TGTGCCAGCTCACCAAGCGGGGGAATCTACAATGAGCAGTTCTTC

j_gene: TRBJ2-5
d_gene: TRBD1
v_gene: TRBV7-9
abundance: NA
CDR3aa: CASSFWTGGSQETQYF
CDR3nt: TGTGCCAGCAGCTTTTGGACAGGGGGCTCACAAGAGACCCAGTACTTC